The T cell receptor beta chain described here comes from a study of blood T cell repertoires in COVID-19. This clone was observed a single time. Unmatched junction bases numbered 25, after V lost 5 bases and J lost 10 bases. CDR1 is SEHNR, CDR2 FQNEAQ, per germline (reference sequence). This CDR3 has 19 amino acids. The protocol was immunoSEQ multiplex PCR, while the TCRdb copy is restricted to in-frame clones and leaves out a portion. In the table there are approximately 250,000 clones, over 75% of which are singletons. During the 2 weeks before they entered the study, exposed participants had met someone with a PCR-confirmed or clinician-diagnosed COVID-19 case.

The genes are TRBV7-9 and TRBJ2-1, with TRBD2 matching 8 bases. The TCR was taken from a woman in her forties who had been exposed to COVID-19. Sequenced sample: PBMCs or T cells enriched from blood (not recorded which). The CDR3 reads CASSPRWSSGGLRGGEQFF. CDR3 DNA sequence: TGTGCCAGCAGCCCCCGGTGGTCCAGCGGGGGACTCCGAGGTGGGGAGCAGTTCTTC.